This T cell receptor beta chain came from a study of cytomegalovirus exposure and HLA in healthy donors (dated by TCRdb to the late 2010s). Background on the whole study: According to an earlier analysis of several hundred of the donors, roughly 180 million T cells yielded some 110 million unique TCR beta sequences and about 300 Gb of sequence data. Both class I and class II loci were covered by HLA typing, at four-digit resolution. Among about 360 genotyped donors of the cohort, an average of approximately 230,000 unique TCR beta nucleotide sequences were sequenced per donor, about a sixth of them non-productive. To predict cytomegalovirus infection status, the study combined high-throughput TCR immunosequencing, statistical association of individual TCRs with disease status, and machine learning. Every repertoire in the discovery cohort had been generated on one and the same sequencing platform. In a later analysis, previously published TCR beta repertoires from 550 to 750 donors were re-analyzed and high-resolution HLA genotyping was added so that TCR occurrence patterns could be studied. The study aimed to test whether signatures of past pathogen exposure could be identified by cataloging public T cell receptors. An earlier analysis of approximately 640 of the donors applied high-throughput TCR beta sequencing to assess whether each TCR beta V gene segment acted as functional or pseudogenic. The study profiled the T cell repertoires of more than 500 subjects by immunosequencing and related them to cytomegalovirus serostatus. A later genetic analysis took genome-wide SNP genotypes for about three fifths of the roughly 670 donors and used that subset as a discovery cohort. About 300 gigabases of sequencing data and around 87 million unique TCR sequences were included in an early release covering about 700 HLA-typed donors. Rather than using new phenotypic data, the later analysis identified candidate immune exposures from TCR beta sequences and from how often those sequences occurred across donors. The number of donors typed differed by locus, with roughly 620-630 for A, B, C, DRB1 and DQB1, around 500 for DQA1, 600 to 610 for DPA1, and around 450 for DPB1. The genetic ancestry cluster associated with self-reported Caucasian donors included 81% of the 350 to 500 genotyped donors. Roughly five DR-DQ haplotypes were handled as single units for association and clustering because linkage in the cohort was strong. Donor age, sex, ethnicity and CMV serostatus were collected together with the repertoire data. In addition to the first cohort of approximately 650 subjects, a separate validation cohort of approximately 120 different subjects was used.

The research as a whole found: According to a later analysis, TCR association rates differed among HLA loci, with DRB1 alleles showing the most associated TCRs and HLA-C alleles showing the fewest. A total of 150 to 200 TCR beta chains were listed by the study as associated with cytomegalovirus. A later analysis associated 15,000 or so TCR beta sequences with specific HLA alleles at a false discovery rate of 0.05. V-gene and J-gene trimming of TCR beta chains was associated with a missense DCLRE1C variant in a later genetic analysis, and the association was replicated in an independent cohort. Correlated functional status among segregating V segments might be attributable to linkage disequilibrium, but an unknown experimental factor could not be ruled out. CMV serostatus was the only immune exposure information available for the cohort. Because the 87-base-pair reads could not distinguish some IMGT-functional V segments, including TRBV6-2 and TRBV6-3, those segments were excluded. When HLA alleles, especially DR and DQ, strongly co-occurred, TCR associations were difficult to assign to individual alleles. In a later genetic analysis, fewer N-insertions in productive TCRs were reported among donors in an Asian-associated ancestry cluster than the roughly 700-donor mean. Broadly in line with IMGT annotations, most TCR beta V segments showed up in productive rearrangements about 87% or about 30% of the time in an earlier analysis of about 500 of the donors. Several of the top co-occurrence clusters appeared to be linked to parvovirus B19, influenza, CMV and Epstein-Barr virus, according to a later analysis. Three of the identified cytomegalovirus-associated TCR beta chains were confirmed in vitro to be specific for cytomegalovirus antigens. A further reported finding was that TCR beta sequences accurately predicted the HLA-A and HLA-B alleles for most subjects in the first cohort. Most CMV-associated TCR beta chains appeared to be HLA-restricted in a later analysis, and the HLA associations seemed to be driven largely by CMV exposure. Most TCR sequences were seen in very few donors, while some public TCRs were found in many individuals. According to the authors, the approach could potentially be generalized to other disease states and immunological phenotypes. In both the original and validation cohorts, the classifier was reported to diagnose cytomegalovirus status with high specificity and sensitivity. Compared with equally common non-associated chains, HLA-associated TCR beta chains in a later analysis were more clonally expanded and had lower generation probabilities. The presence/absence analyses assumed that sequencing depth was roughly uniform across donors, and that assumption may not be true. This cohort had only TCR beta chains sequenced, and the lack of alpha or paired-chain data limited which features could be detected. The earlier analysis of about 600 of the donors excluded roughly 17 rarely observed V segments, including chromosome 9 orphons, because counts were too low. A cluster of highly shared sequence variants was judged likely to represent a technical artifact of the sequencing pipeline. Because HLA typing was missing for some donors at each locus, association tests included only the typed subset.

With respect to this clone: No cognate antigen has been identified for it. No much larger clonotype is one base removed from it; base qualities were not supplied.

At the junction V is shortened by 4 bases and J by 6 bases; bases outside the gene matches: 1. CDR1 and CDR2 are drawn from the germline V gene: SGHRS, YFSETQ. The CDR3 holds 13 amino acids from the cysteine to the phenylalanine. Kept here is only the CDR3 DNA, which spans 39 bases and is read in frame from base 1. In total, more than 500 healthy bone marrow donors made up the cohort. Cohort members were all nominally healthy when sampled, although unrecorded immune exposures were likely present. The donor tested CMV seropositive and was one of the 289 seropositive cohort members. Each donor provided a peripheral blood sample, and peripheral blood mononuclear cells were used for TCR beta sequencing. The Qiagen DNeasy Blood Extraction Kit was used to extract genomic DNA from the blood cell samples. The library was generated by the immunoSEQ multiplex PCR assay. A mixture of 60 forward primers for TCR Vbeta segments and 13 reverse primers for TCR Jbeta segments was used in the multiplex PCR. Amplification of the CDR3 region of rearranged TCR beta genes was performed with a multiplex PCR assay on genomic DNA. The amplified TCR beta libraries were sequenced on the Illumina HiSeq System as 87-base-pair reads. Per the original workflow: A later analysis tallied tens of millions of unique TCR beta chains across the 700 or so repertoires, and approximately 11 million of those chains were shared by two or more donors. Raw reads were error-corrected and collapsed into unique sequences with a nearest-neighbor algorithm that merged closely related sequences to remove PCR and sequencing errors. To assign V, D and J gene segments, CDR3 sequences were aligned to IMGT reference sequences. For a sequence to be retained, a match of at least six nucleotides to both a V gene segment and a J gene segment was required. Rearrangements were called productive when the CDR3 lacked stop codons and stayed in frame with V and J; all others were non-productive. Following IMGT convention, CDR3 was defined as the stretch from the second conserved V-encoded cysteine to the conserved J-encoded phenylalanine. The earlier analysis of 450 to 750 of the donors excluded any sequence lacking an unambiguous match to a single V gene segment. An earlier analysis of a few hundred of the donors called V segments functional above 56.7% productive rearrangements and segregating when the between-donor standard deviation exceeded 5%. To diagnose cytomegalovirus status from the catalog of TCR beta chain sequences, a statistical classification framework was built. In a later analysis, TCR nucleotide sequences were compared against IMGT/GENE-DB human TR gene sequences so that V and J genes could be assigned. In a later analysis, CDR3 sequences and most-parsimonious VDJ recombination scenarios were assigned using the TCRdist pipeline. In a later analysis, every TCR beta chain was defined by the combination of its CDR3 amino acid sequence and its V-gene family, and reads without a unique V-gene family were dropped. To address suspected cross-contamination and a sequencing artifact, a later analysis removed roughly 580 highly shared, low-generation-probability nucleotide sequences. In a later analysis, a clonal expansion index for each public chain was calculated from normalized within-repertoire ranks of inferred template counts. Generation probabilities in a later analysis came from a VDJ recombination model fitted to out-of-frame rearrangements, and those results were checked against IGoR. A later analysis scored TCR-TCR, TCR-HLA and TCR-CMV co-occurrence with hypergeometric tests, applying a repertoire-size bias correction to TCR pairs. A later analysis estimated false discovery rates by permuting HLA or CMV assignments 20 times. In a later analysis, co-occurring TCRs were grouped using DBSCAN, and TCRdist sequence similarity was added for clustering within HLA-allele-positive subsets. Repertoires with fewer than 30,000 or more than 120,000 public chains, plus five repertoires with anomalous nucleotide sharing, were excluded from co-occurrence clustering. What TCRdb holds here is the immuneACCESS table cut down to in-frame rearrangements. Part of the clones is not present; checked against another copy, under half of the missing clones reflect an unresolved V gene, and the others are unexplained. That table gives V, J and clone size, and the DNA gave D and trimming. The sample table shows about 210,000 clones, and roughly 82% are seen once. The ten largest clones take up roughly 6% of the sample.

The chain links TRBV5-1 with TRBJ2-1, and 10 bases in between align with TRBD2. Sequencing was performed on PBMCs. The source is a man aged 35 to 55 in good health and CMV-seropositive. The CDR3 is CASSRLAGNEQFF. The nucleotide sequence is TGCGCCAGCAGCCGACTAGCGGGCAATGAGCAGTTCTTC.